Sequencing of this T cell receptor (beta chain) was carried out in a study of blood T cell repertoires in COVID-19. Study-wide background: Both acute and convalescent COVID-19 samples were obtained from the United States, Italy and Spain.

With 2 bases removed from V and 5 bases from J, the gap between germline ends came to 13 bases. The germline CDR1 and CDR2 sequences are KGHSY and FQNENV. The CDR3 length is 15 residues. Per the study methods: Reference gene primer amplification gave nucleated cell count estimates. Generated by immunoSEQ multiplex PCR, the TCRdb table keeps only in-frame clones and is missing some. The V and J calls and clone size were taken over from that table, and D and trimming were inferred from the DNA. The data show over 150,000 clones, with about 86% seen just once and roughly a tenth held by the top ten. The sequenced sample was peripheral blood. The chain employs TRBV16 and TRBJ1-5; no clear D. The sequence came from a man aged 65 to 79 with active or convalescent COVID-19. The DNA for the CDR3 is TGTGCCAGCAGCCAACGAAACTCCTTAGATCAGCCCCAGCATTTT. Amino acid sequence: CASSQRNSLDQPQHF.